The rows below give T cell receptor beta chains drawn from one sample of a study of T-cell reconstitution after alpha-beta-depleted transplantation in children. Each CDR3 protein gets one entry after TCRdb re-called the PCR reads with MiXCR. The data hold hundreds of thousands of distinct CDR3 sequences, with around 7.1% observed a single time. The material sequenced was peripheral blood, taken 360 days after TCRalphabeta/CD19-depleted stem cell transplant. The source is a female patient between 2 and 15 years old who had a stem cell transplant for Fanconi anemia, so the T cells may come from the graft donor. CDR3s include the opening cysteine and the closing phenylalanine or tryptophan. D genes are given only for firm matches. The size of a clone is reported for some rows only, either as once, few or many, or as a class for expanded clones.

d_call	v_call	clone_size	j_call	cdr3_nt	cdr3_aa
TRBD1	TRBV5-8	few	TRBJ1-4	TGTGCCAGCAGCATATACAGGGGCTATAATGAAAAACTGTTTTTT	CASSIYRGYNEKLFF
.	TRBV10-3	.	TRBJ1-1	TGTGCCATCAGTGAGCTTGCAGGGACCGAAGCTTTCTTT	CAISELAGTEAFF
.	TRBV14	many	TRBJ2-2	TGTGCCAGCAGCCAAGAAGTGGACAGCCTAGCGAACACCGGGGAGCTGTTTTTT	CASSQEVDSLANTGELFF
.	TRBV6-2/TRBV6-3	.	TRBJ2-2	TGTGCCAGCAGTAACCGACAGACCCCGGACCGGGATGCCGGGGAGCTGTTTTTT	CASSNRQTPDRDAGELFF
TRBD1	TRBV28	few	TRBJ1-2	TGTGCCAGCAGTTTCCCCAGGGGGCGAGACTATGGCTACACCTTC	CASSFPRGRDYGYTF
TRBD2	TRBV7-9	many	TRBJ2-1	TGTGCCAGCAGCTCATTATCGGGACTAGCCCCCCACAATGAGCAGTTCTTC	CASSSLSGLAPHNEQFF
TRBD1	TRBV28	many	TRBJ1-4	TGTGCCAGCATCGGGGGGACAGTTGAAAAACTGTTTTTT	CASIGGTVEKLFF
TRBD1	TRBV6-5	many	TRBJ2-1	TGTGCCAGCAGTTCCCGACAGGGTGGGAACAATGAGCAGTTCTTC	CASSSRQGGNNEQFF
.	TRBV10-3	many	TRBJ2-6	TGTGCCATCAGTGAGTCGGGCTCTGGGGCCAACGTCCTGACTTTC	CAISESGSGANVLTF
TRBD1	TRBV28	.	TRBJ2-1	TGTGCCAGTCGTTGGGACAGCTCCTACAATGAGCAGTTCTTC	CASRWDSSYNEQFF
.	TRBV6-5	.	TRBJ1-1	TGTGCCAGCAGTTCGTCTCGGACAGTGAACACTGAAGCTTTCTTT	CASSSSRTVNTEAFF
.	TRBV30	.	TRBJ2-2	TGTGCCTGGAGTCCGTCGGGCACCGGGGAGCTGTTTTTT	CAWSPSGTGELFF
.	TRBV5-4	.	TRBJ2-1	TGTGCCAGCAGCTTGGTGACCTACAATGAGCAGTTCTTC	CASSLVTYNEQFF
.	TRBV20-1	few	TRBJ2-5	TGCAGTGCTTCGGACACACAGGGGACCCAGTACTTC	CSASDTQGTQYF
.	TRBV7-7	many	TRBJ2-1	TGTGCTAGCAGCTTAGTCCCGTCCACCTACAATGAGCAGTTCTTC	CASSLVPSTYNEQFF
TRBD1	TRBV7-3	.	TRBJ1-4	TGTGCCAGCAGCGTCAACAGGGGTACTAATGAAAAACTGTTTTTT	CASSVNRGTNEKLFF
.	TRBV20-1	.	TRBJ1-5	TGCAGTGCTAGTTTGGCAGGGATAGGGCATCAGCCCCAGCATTTT	CSASLAGIGHQPQHF
.	TRBV7-3	few	TRBJ1-1	TGTGCCAGCAGCTTAAATCCGGGATTGGGGCTTGCGAACACTGAAGCTTTCTTT	CASSLNPGLGLANTEAFF
.	TRBV28	many	TRBJ2-3	TGTGCCAGCAGTTTATACGGGGGGCTCACAGATACGCAGTATTTT	CASSLYGGLTDTQYF
.	TRBV7-6	few	TRBJ2-3	TGTGCCAGCAGCTTAGCGAGCCGCGGCACAGATACGCAGTATTTT	CASSLASRGTDTQYF
TRBD2	TRBV6-4	.	TRBJ2-2	TGTGCCAGCAGTCGACGGGCCCAGCGGGGGGCCTTGAACACCGGGGAGCTGTTTTTT	CASSRRAQRGALNTGELFF